The next 2 T cell receptor beta chains were all read from a single sample in a study of T cells in tuberculosis listed by TCRdb under 2018. Library preparation employed the immunoSEQ multiplex PCR assay. This immuneACCESS table, as held by TCRdb, lists in-frame sequences with V and J called but not all clones. Of the missing ones, under half trace to an unresolved V gene in checked studies; the others have no known cause. Here the sample has under 45,000 clones; about 94% occur a single time. The top ten clones comprise 5.5% to 8% of the sample. Sequences were obtained from PBMCs. These receptors were obtained from a donor aged 5-35 years with latent tuberculosis or without tuberculosis infection.

This chain uses TRBV27 with TRBJ1-2; D is ambiguous. V was clipped by 0 bases and J by 5 bases, with 13 bases between them. The CDR3 is made up of 15 amino acids. The germline V gene has CDR1 MNHEY and CDR2 SMNVEV (reference sequence). The CDR3 here is CASSLSFTVPYGYTF. The CDR3 bases are TGTGCCAGCAGTTTATCTTTTACGGTTCCTTATGGCTACACCTTC.

J is TRBJ2-3 and V is TRBV14, with a tentative D call TRBD1 (6 bases). The germline V gene encodes CDR1 SGHDN and CDR2 FVKESK. The CDR3 loop spans 15 amino acids. V was cut by 4 bases and J by 9 bases, with 20 bases left in between. The CDR3 loop is CASSPHSSTGATQYF. The CDR3 bases are TGTGCCAGCAGCCCCCACTCCTCGACAGGCGCGACGCAGTATTTT.